Each of the 15 T cell receptor beta chains below was sequenced from the same sample in a study of CXCR3-negative and CXCR3-positive naive CD8 T cells. All TRB cDNA libraries came from 5' RACE performed with UMI labels. TCRdb processed the 5' RACE reads again and assigns one entry to each CDR3 protein, with no DNA. The sample has some 39,000 distinct CDR3 sequences, and its top ten clones hold around 1.9%. Material for sequencing was naive CXCR3- CD8+ T cells from blood. This sample's subset: CD45RO-CCR7+CD27+CD95- naive CD8+ T cells lacking CXCR3 (TNR3-). The receptor set was obtained from a human donor in good health. Some clones in this sample may be carry-over from other donors' samples.

The chain joins TRBV7-3 to TRBJ2-5; the TRBD1 assignment by TCRdb is unverifiable without DNA. The CDR3 length is 15 residues. CDR1 and CDR2 from the germline V gene are SGHTA and FQGTGA. The CDR3 protein is CASSRLGQLLETQYF.

The chain employs TRBV11-2 and TRBJ1-3; TCRdb's D call, TRBD1, is unchecked because there is no DNA. The V gene's germline CDR1 is SGHAT and CDR2 FQNNGV. The CDR3 is 15 amino acids. CDR3 loop: CASSPDSNSGNTIYF.

V is TRBV7-9 and J is TRBJ2-5. CDR3 size: 12 residues. Germline V gene lookup returns CDR1 SEHNR and CDR2 FQNEAQ (reference sequence). The CDR3: CASSLDQETQYF.

The rearrangement links TRBV27 to TRBJ2-3; TCRdb's D call of TRBD1 is untestable without DNA. This CDR3 spans 15 amino acids. CDR1 and CDR2 from the germline V gene are MNHEY and SMNVEV (reference sequence). The CDR3 reads CASSPTGQARGTQYF.

V usage is TRBV7-9 and J usage is TRBJ2-1; TCRdb reports TRBD2, a call that lacks DNA to check it against. The CDR3 runs 16 residues. Germline-derived CDR1 and CDR2 are SEHNR and FQNEAQ (reference sequence). CDR3 amino acids: CASSLPLTGGPNEQFF.

The rearrangement joins TRBV6-5 to TRBJ2-1. CDR1 is MNHEY, CDR2 SVGAGI, per germline. There are 17 residues in the CDR3. The chain's CDR3 is CASSYFREAKAYNEQFF.

The chain links TRBV28 to TRBJ2-1; there is no DNA to check the TCRdb D call of TRBD1. The CDR3 loop spans 16 amino acids. CDR1 is MDHEN, CDR2 SYDVKM, per germline. The CDR3 spells CASSPWERGGLAEKFF. Drawing the rest from reference TRBV28 and TRBJ2-1, the complete variable domain is DVKVTQSSRYLVKRTGEKVFLECVQDMDHENMFWYRQDPGLGLRLIYFSYDVKMKEKGDIPEGYSVSREKKERFSLILESASTNQTSMYLCASSPWERGGLAEKFFGPGTRLTVL.

CDR3 loop: CSVDDRGRNTEAFF. The chain carries TRBV29-1 and TRBJ1-1; TCRdb selects TRBD1, and the lack of DNA leaves this call unchecked. CDR3 size: 14 residues. Per the germline V gene, CDR1 is SQVTM and CDR2 is ANQGSEA. Drawing the rest from reference TRBV29-1 and TRBJ1-1, the complete variable domain is SAVISQKPSRDICQRGTSLTIQCQVDSQVTMMFWYRQQPGQSLTLIATANQGSEATYESGFVIDKFPISRPNLTFSTLTVSNMSPEDSSIYLCSVDDRGRNTEAFFGQGTRLTVV.

The CDR3 sequence: CASSNQSQGLVSGANVLTF. The V and J genes are TRBV7-2 and TRBJ2-6; TCRdb gives TRBD1 as the D gene, but with no DNA this cannot be confirmed. The CDR3 spans 19 residues. Germline V gene data show CDR1 as SGHTA and CDR2 as FQGNSA.

This CDR3 is CASSSAGQGSLEQYF. The chain has TRBV13 and TRBJ2-7; TCRdb indicates TRBD1, and absent DNA this call remains unverified. The CDR3 loop spans 15 amino acids. The germline V gene has CDR1 PRHDT and CDR2 FYEKMQ (reference sequence).

The CDR3 is CASSLPRGVDTEAFF. The V gene is TRBV11-2, the J gene TRBJ1-1. This CDR3 comprises 15 residues. CDR1 and CDR2 (germline): SGHAT, FQNNGV.

The gene calls are TRBV5-6 and TRBJ2-2; TCRdb reports TRBD2, a call that lacks DNA to check it against. Germline CDR1 is SGHDT and CDR2 is YYEEEE. The CDR3 has 17 residues. CDR3 sequence: CASSLTLGLANTGELFF. The full variable domain, rest sourced from reference TRBV5-6 and TRBJ2-2, is DAGVTQSPTHLIKTRGQQVTLRCSPKSGHDTVSWYQQALGQGPQFIFQYYEEEERQRGNFPDRFSGHQFPNYSSELNVNALLLGDSALYLCASSLTLGLANTGELFFGEGSRLTVL.

The chain joins TRBV29-1 to TRBJ1-2; the TCRdb call, TRBD1, lacks DNA for checking. Per the germline V gene, CDR1 is SQVTM and CDR2 is ANQGSEA. The CDR3 has 12 amino acids. The CDR3 sequence: CSVAGQSYGYTF.

V usage is TRBV7-6 and J usage is TRBJ2-2; lacking DNA, the TRBD2 call made by TCRdb goes unchecked. The CDR3 runs 17 residues. In germline, CDR1 is SGHVS, CDR2 FNYEAQ. CDR3 amino acids: CASSLEQGAGVSGELFF.

The chain links TRBV28 to TRBJ1-2; the TCRdb call, TRBD1, lacks DNA for checking. CDR3 length equals 15 residues. Per germline, CDR1 MDHEN and CDR2 SYDVKM. CDR3: CASSEPGQGNYGYTF.